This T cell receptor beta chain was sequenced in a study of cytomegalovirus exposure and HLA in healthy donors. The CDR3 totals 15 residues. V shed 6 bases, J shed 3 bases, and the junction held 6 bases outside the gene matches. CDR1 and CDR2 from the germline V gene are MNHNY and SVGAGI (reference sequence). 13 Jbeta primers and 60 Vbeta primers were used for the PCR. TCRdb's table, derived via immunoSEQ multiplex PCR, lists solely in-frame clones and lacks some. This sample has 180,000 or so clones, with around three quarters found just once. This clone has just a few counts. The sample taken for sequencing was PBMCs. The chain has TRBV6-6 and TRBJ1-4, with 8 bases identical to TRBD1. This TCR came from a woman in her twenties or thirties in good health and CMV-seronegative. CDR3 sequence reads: CASRAGGTSNEKLFF. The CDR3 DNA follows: TGTGCCAGCAGAGCAGGGGGCACTTCTAATGAAAAACTGTTTTTT.